This T cell receptor beta chain is from a study of beta chain features in type 1 diabetes. Notes on the study in general: Comparison showed that naive, central memory and Treg TCRB repertoires appeared more similar among patients than among healthy donors. PCR might show a preference for shorter templates, equally across patients and controls.

This clone was counted only a few times. As yet, its antigen is unknown. CDR1 is SGHDN, CDR2 FVKESK, per germline. The CDR3 covers 16 residues. V was trimmed by 0 bases and J by 2 bases, leaving 13 bases between them. Isolated RNA was reverse transcribed in full, so expressed TCRB transcripts were sequenced. Profiling relied on immunoSEQ multiplex PCR, and the TCRdb table lists in-frame clones only, not all of them. The sample holds about 410,000 clones, more than 11% seen once. V is TRBV14 and J is TRBJ2-5; D gene uncertain. The sample was naive CD4+ T cells from blood. The sequence came from a man under 40 in good health. The DNA for the CDR3 is TGTGCCAGCAGCCAAGATCTGCTGAGAAATCAAGAGACCCAGTACTTC. It codes for CASSQDLLRNQETQYF.